The present T cell receptor (beta chain) was sequenced within a study of CD4+ T cells in melanoma. Study results and limitations: CD8+ T cell, macrophage and B cell function reportedly correlated with neoantigen-specific CD4+ T cells.

Trimming stripped 8 bases from V and 1 base from J, with 14 bases between. The CDR3 has 14 amino acids. Germline lookup yields CDR1 SNHLY and CDR2 FYNNEI. Libraries were prepared by immunoSEQ multiplex PCR; TCRdb keeps only in-frame clonotypes and omits some of them. The sample holds about 11,000 clones; roughly 63% are singletons and the top ten take 13% to 15%. A remark on this clone: Its antigen is undetermined.

V gene TRBV2 combines with J gene TRBJ1-1; the D is unclear. The sequencing input was cells from a culture (not recorded whether cultured in vitro). The sequence was obtained from a human donor with melanoma. CDR3 nucleotides: TGTGCCAGCGGCCGGATTAATCAGAACACTGAAGCTTTCTTT. Translation gives CASGRINQNTEAFF. The full variable domain, in which reference TRBV2 and TRBJ1-1 provide the parts outside the CDR3, is EPEVTQTPSHQVTQMGQEVILRCVPISNHLYFYWYRQILGQKVEFLVSFYNNEISEKSEIFDDQFSVERPDGSNFTLKIRSTKLEDSAMYFCASGRINQNTEAFFGQGTRLTVV.